These T cell receptor beta chains were read from a single sample in a study of blood T cell repertoires in COVID-19. Data came from immunoSEQ multiplex PCR; TCRdb stores just in-frame clones and leaves some out. The table records more than 150,000 clones, roughly 87% of them present only once. The sequencing sample was made of PBMCs or T cells enriched from blood (not recorded which). Receptor source: a woman aged 45-59 years who had recovered from COVID-19. CDR3s include the opening cysteine and the closing phenylalanine or tryptophan. Fields, in order: CDR3 protein, CDR3 DNA, D gene, clone size, J gene, V gene. A D gene is named only where the DNA matches it firmly. A clone size is listed for some rows: how often the clone was seen (once, few, many), or a class if it is expanded.

CDR3 protein: CASRKGGTETQYF
CDR3 DNA: TGTGCCAGCAGAAAGGGCGGGACGGAGACCCAGTACTTC
D gene: -
clone size: few
J gene: TRBJ2-5
V gene: TRBV6-5

CDR3 protein: CASSQVEGQGFGELFF
CDR3 DNA: TGCGCCAGCAGCCAAGTTGAGGGACAGGGGTTCGGGGAGCTGTTTTTT
D gene: TRBD1
clone size: -
J gene: TRBJ2-2
V gene: TRBV4-1

CDR3 protein: CASSLQREREQYF
CDR3 DNA: TGTGCCAGCAGCTTACAACGGGAGCGGGAGCAGTACTTC
D gene: -
clone size: -
J gene: TRBJ2-7
V gene: TRBV7-2

CDR3 protein: CASSLRTGDYGYTF
CDR3 DNA: TGTGCCAGCAGCTTGAGGACAGGGGACTATGGCTACACCTTC
D gene: TRBD1
clone size: -
J gene: TRBJ1-2
V gene: TRBV5-6

CDR3 protein: CASSSHRGDQNYGYTF
CDR3 DNA: TGTGCCAGCAGTTCTCACAGGGGGGATCAGAACTATGGCTACACCTTC
D gene: TRBD1
clone size: once
J gene: TRBJ1-2
V gene: TRBV28

CDR3 protein: CASSPQRGDTEAFF
CDR3 DNA: TGCGCCAGCAGCCCGCAGCGGGGGGACACTGAAGCTTTCTTT
D gene: -
clone size: -
J gene: TRBJ1-1
V gene: TRBV5-1

CDR3 protein: CASRRGQGQETQYF
CDR3 DNA: TGTGCCAGTCGGAGAGGACAGGGACAAGAGACCCAGTACTTC
D gene: TRBD1
clone size: -
J gene: TRBJ2-5
V gene: TRBV19

CDR3 protein: CASSSIGQGAKETQYF
CDR3 DNA: TGTGCCAGCAGTTCCATTGGACAGGGGGCAAAAGAGACCCAGTACTTC
D gene: TRBD1
clone size: -
J gene: TRBJ2-5
V gene: TRBV28

CDR3 protein: CASSLAGQGVTDTQYF
CDR3 DNA: TGTGCCAGCAGCTTGGCCGGACAGGGCGTAACAGATACGCAGTATTTT
D gene: TRBD1
clone size: -
J gene: TRBJ2-3
V gene: TRBV5-8

CDR3 protein: CASSHVLDRAKYF
CDR3 DNA: TGCGCCAGCAGCCATGTTCTGGACAGGGCGAAGTACTTC
D gene: TRBD1
clone size: -
J gene: TRBJ2-7
V gene: TRBV4-1

CDR3 protein: CASSPSTGAGNTIYF
CDR3 DNA: TGTGCCAGTAGTCCATCGACAGGGGCTGGAAACACCATATATTTT
D gene: TRBD1
clone size: -
J gene: TRBJ1-3
V gene: TRBV19

CDR3 protein: CASSLKGQGRNSPLHF
CDR3 DNA: TGTGCCAGCAGCTTGAAAGGGCAGGGGCGTAATTCACCCCTCCACTTT
D gene: -
clone size: -
J gene: TRBJ1-6
V gene: TRBV5-4

CDR3 protein: CASSFRQGASYEQYF
CDR3 DNA: TGTGCCAGCAGCTTTAGACAGGGGGCCTCATACGAGCAGTACTTC
D gene: TRBD1
clone size: -
J gene: TRBJ2-7
V gene: TRBV7-2

CDR3 protein: CASRWRLNTEAFF
CDR3 DNA: TGTGCCAGCAGGTGGAGACTGAACACTGAAGCTTTCTTT
D gene: -
clone size: -
J gene: TRBJ1-1
V gene: TRBV12-3/TRBV12-4

CDR3 protein: CASSSLGRGTSGRGNEQFF
CDR3 DNA: TGTGCCAGCAGCTCACTAGGCCGGGGGACTAGCGGGAGGGGAAATGAGCAGTTCTTC
D gene: TRBD2
clone size: -
J gene: TRBJ2-1
V gene: TRBV7-6

CDR3 protein: CASSLASAGESYEQYF
CDR3 DNA: TGTGCCAGCAGCTTAGCGTCCGCGGGAGAATCCTACGAGCAGTACTTC
D gene: TRBD2
clone size: once
J gene: TRBJ2-7
V gene: TRBV7-9

CDR3 protein: CASSPTGGSLEQYF
CDR3 DNA: TGCGCCAGCAGTCCGACAGGGGGGTCTTTAGAGCAGTACTTC
D gene: TRBD1
clone size: -
J gene: TRBJ2-7
V gene: TRBV5-1

CDR3 protein: CATSRDSGGITDTQYF
CDR3 DNA: TGTGCCACCAGCAGAGATTCGGGAGGAATCACAGATACGCAGTATTTT
D gene: TRBD2
clone size: -
J gene: TRBJ2-3
V gene: TRBV15

CDR3 protein: CASSHRQGNTEAFF
CDR3 DNA: TGTGCCAGCAGCCACCGACAGGGGAACACTGAAGCTTTCTTT
D gene: TRBD1
clone size: -
J gene: TRBJ1-1
V gene: TRBV3-1/TRBV3-2

CDR3 protein: CASSKARKHF
CDR3 DNA: TGTGCCAGCAGCAAAGCGAGGAAACACTTT
D gene: -
clone size: -
J gene: TRBJ1-1
V gene: TRBV21-1

CDR3 protein: CAWSAFGASINSPLHF
CDR3 DNA: TGTGCCTGGAGTGCGTTTGGGGCCTCAATAAATTCACCCCTCCACTTT
D gene: -
clone size: -
J gene: TRBJ1-6
V gene: TRBV30

CDR3 protein: CASSQAAYNEQFF
CDR3 DNA: TGTGCCAGCAGCCAGGCAGCCTACAATGAGCAGTTCTTC
D gene: -
clone size: once
J gene: TRBJ2-1
V gene: TRBV7-9

CDR3 protein: CATSGTLLTHF
CDR3 DNA: TGTGCCACAAGCGGGACTCTCCTTACCCATTTC
D gene: TRBD2
clone size: -
J gene: TRBJ2-7
V gene: TRBV6-4

CDR3 protein: CASSQDAVAGALEQFF
CDR3 DNA: TGTGCCAGCAGCCAAGATGCGGTAGCGGGAGCACTGGAGCAGTTCTTC
D gene: TRBD2
clone size: -
J gene: TRBJ2-1
V gene: TRBV3-1/TRBV3-2

CDR3 protein: CAWSVPGGTEAFF
CDR3 DNA: TGTGCCTGGAGTGTACCGGGGGGCACTGAAGCTTTCTTT
D gene: -
clone size: -
J gene: TRBJ1-1
V gene: TRBV30

CDR3 protein: CASSTRGLSSYNSPLHF
CDR3 DNA: TGTGCCAGCAGTACCCGGGGGTTGAGCTCCTATAATTCACCCCTCCACTTT
D gene: -
clone size: -
J gene: TRBJ1-6
V gene: TRBV28

CDR3 protein: CASRKGQGVQPQHF
CDR3 DNA: TGTGCCAGTAGGAAGGGGCAGGGTGTCCAGCCCCAGCATTTT
D gene: -
clone size: once
J gene: TRBJ1-5
V gene: TRBV19

CDR3 protein: CAWSVGATQFF
CDR3 DNA: TGTGCCTGGAGTGTAGGGGCGACGCAGTTCTTC
D gene: -
clone size: -
J gene: TRBJ2-1
V gene: TRBV30

CDR3 protein: CASSFPGIAGGPDEQFF
CDR3 DNA: TGTGCCAGCAGTTTCCCGGGGATAGCGGGAGGGCCCGATGAGCAGTTCTTC
D gene: TRBD2
clone size: -
J gene: TRBJ2-1
V gene: TRBV27